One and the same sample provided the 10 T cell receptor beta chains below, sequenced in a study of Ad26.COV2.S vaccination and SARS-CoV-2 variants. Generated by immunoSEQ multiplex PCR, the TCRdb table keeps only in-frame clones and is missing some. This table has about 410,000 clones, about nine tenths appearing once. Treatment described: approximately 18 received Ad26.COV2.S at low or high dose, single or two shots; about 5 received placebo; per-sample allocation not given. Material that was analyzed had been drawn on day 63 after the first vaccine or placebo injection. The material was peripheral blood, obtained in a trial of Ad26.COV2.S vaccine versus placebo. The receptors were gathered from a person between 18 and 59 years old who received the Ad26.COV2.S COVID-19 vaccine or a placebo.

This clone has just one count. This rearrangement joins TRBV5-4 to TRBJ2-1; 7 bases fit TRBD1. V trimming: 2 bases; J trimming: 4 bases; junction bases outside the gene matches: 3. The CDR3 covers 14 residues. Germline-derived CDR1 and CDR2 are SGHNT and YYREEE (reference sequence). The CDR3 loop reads CASSFGTEYNEQFF. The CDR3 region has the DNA TGTGCCAGCAGCTTTGGGACAGAGTACAATGAGCAGTTCTTC. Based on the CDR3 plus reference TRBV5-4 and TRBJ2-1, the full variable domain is ETGVTQSPTHLIKTRGQQVTLRCSSQSGHNTVSWYQQALGQGPQFIFQYYREEENGRGNFPPRFSGLQFPNYSSELNVNALELDDSALYLCASSFGTEYNEQFFGPGTRLTVL.

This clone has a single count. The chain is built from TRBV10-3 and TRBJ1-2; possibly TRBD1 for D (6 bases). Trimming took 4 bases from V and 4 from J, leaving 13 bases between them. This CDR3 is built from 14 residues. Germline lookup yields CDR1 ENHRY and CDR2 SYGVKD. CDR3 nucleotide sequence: TGTGCCATCAGTGGACAGGCTCTGGGCTATGGCTACACCTTC. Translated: CAISGQALGYGYTF.

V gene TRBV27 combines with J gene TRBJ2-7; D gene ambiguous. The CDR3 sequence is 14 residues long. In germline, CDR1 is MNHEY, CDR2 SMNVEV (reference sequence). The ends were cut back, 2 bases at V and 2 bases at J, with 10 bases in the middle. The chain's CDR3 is CASSLRAGPYEQYF. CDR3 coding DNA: TGTGCCAGCAGTTTACGGGCAGGCCCCTACGAGCAGTACTTC.

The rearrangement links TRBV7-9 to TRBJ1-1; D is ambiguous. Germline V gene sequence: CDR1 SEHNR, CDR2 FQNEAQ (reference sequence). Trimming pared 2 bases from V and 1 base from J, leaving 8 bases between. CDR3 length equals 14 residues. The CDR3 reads CASSLYIGNTEAFF. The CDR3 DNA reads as TGTGCCAGCAGCTTATACATTGGGAACACTGAAGCTTTCTTT.

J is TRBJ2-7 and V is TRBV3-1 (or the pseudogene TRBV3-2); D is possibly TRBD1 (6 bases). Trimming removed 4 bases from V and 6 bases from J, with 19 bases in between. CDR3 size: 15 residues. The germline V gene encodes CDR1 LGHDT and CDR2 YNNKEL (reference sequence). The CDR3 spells CASSREQGRLGEQYF. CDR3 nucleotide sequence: TGTGCCAGCAGCCGAGAACAGGGCCGGCTGGGCGAGCAGTACTTC.

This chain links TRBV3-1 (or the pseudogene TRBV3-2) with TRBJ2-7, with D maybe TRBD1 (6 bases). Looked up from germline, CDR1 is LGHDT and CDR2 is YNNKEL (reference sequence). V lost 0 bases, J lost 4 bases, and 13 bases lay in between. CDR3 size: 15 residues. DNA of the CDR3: TGTGCCAGCAGCCAAGATTGGGACAAGAAATACGAGCAGTACTTC. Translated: CASSQDWDKKYEQYF.

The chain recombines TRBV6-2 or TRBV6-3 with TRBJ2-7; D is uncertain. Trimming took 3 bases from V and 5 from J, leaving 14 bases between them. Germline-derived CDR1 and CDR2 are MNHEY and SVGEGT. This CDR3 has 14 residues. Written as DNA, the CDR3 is TGTGCCAGCAGTTATACCGTAGCTGCCCACGAGCAGTACTTC. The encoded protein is CASSYTVAAHEQYF.

CDR3 sequence: CASSLGNSPEQFF. The CDR3 bases are TGTGCCAGCAGCTTAGGCAATTCCCCCGAGCAGTTCTTC. The chain has TRBV7-8 and TRBJ2-1, with D hard to call. The CDR3 has 13 amino acids. V was cut by 1 base and J by 10 bases, with 11 bases left in between. Germline V gene data show CDR1 as SGHVS and CDR2 as FQNEAQ.

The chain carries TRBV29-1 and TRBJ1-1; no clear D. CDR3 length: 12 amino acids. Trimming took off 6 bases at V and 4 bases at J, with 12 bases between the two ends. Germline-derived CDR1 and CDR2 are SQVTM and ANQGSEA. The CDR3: CSVAVGITEAFF. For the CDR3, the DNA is TGCAGCGTGGCAGTAGGGATCACTGAAGCTTTCTTT.

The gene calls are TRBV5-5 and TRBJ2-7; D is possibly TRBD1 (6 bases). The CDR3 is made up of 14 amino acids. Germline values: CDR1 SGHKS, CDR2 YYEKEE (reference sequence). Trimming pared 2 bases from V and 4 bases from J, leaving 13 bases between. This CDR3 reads CASSFGGSLYEQYF. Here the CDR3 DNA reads TGTGCCAGCAGCTTTGGGGGCTCACTTTACGAGCAGTACTTC.